These T cell receptor beta chains were read from a single sample in a study of blood T cell repertoires in COVID-19. Produced via immunoSEQ multiplex PCR; TCRdb's table is partial and in-frame only. The table lists hundreds of thousands of clones, roughly 91% of them singletons, with roughly 8.3% in the top ten. Input material: peripheral blood. The receptors were sampled from a woman between 50 and 59 years old with COVID-19, enrolled during active disease. Both conserved end residues are part of each CDR3. Clone size is not always given. Where it is, it says once, few, many or a class for expanded clones.

v_call,j_call,clone_size,cdr3_aa
TRBV5-5,TRBJ1-1,NA,CASSLVLRGALEAFF
TRBV11-2,TRBJ2-1,NA,CASLRAGGRHEQFF
TRBV11-2,TRBJ1-2,once,CASSSPGWNYGYTF
TRBV28,TRBJ1-1,NA,CASSARNTEAFF
TRBV19,TRBJ1-5,NA,CASQERESGQPQHF
TRBV5-1,TRBJ2-1,NA,CASSFITSSYNEQFF
TRBV5-6,TRBJ2-7,NA,CASSLPSGAIGEQYF
TRBV28,TRBJ2-3,NA,CASSIIADTQYF
TRBV19,TRBJ1-2,once,CASSPLSGSGYTF
TRBV2,TRBJ1-2,NA,CASTRTGDLSGYTF
TRBV6-5,TRBJ1-4,NA,CASIDSYNEKLFF
TRBV6-5,TRBJ1-2,NA,CASSRDRASGYTF
TRBV9,TRBJ2-2,NA,CASSPFGGIANTGELFF
TRBV3-1/TRBV3-2,TRBJ1-2,once,CASSQGQGNYGYTF
TRBV9,TRBJ2-2,NA,CASSVGDSTNTGELFF